The text below deals with one TCR beta chain. Its antigen is unknown. The sample comes from a study of a mutant IDH1 vaccine in newly diagnosed glioma. For the study at large: Patients were pretreated with radiotherapy, temozolomide, or both, mostly both.

CDR1 SGHDN and CDR2 FVKESK come from the germline V gene. The V and J ends lost 0 bases and 1 base, in that order; junction bases with no gene match: 10. This CDR3 spans 20 amino acids. Study observations and caveats: Pseudoprogression apparently lacked any relation to changes in top peripheral T cell clonotypes. Immune responses induced by the vaccine were seen in around 93% of patients, spanning multiple MHC alleles.

Libraries were prepared by immunoSEQ multiplex PCR; TCRdb keeps only in-frame clonotypes and omits some of them. The sample includes tens of thousands of clones, 70% to 80% of them seen just once. Time point given: week 11, during vaccination. A single vaccine dose contained 300 ug of mutant IDH1 20-mer peptide, and topical imiquimod was used with it. Each tumor in the donors was a new WHO grade 3 or 4 astrocytoma, IDH1-mutant and ATRX-lost. The sequence derives from a woman between 18 and 29 years old with glioma. This chain uses TRBV14 with TRBJ2-6; TRBD1 matches 9 bases. Sequencing was performed on PBMCs, taken from a glioma patient whose treatment included an IDH1 peptide vaccine. In DNA, the CDR3 is TGTGCCAGCAGCCAAGATTCTCTTCGGGACAGGGTATCTGGGGCCAACGTCCTGACTTTC. This translates into CASSQDSLRDRVSGANVLTF.